A selection of T cell receptor beta chains follows, all from one sample in a study of cytomegalovirus exposure and HLA in healthy donors. Using immunoSEQ multiplex PCR, the repertoire was profiled, and TCRdb retains in-frame clones only, with some absent. The sample contains 95,000 to 100,000 clones, around 79% of which appear only once. The sample was PBMCs. These receptors all come from a woman aged 35 to 49 in good health and CMV-seronegative. The CDR3 runs from the conserved cysteine through the conserved F or W. The order of the fields is J gene, D gene, V gene, clone size, CDR3 protein, CDR3 DNA. The D gene is left open where the match is weak. Size values are once, few and many counts, or a class for expanded clones, and some rows have none.

TRBJ2-2 | TRBD1 | TRBV6-5 | few | CASRGQGNTGELFF | TGTGCCAGCAGGGGACAGGGGAACACCGGGGAGCTGTTTTTT
TRBJ2-5 | TRBD2 | TRBV5-1 | - | CASSSPLAGYQETQYF | TGCGCCAGCAGCTCTCCACTAGCGGGGTACCAAGAGACCCAGTACTTC
TRBJ1-5 | TRBD1 | TRBV7-9 | - | CASSTGQGSNQPQHF | TGTGCCAGCAGCACCGGACAGGGGAGCAATCAGCCCCAGCATTTT
TRBJ2-2 | TRBD2 | TRBV5-1 | once | CASSLGLAGAGELFF | TGCGCCAGCAGCTTGGGACTAGCGGGGGCCGGGGAGCTGTTTTTT
TRBJ1-5 | TRBD1 | TRBV19 | - | CASSSWTGGRHQPQHF | TGTGCCAGTAGTAGCTGGACAGGGGGAAGGCATCAGCCCCAGCATTTT
TRBJ1-5 | - | TRBV29-1 | - | CSVDGRHQPQHF | TGCAGCGTTGATGGCAGGCATCAGCCCCAGCATTTT
TRBJ2-3 | TRBD2 | TRBV4-3 | - | CASSQAVVSGGLDTQYF | TGCGCCAGCAGCCAAGCGGTAGTTAGCGGGGGGTTAGATACGCAGTATTTT
TRBJ2-7 | - | TRBV27 | - | CASSLTRTVIYEQYF | TGTGCCAGCAGCTTAACCCGGACAGTAATATACGAGCAGTACTTC
TRBJ2-1 | TRBD2 | TRBV19 | - | CAGRSGLADINEQFF | TGTGCCGGTAGGTCCGGACTAGCGGATATCAATGAGCAGTTCTTC
TRBJ1-6 | - | TRBV7-2 | once | CASSFNLGLNNSPLHF | TGTGCCAGCAGCTTTAATCTAGGACTGAATAATTCACCCCTCCACTTT
TRBJ1-6 | - | TRBV13 | - | CASSTSASSYNSPLHF | TGTGCCAGCAGCACGTCCGCTAGCTCCTATAATTCACCCCTCCACTTT
TRBJ2-2 | - | TRBV19 | - | CASRKRQGSTGELFF | TGTGCCAGTAGAAAACGGCAGGGGAGCACCGGGGAGCTGTTTTTT